This entry describes one T cell receptor (beta chain). Its matching antigen is unknown. Germline lookup yields CDR1 LGHNA and CDR2 YSLEER. The CDR3 length is 16 residues. The trim removed 1 base at V and 5 bases at J, leaving 8 bases unmatched. This record belongs to a study of blood T cells in healthy people across ages. General study results and limits: Any changes in expanded clonotypes were possibly confounded, as donor CMV status remained unknown.

The use of a sample-barcoded 5' primer and a J-beta primer mix characterized a second PCR of roughly 6 to 12 cycles. With 12 random nucleotides, a template-switch adaptor tagged each individual cDNA molecule. Per sample, CDR3-containing paired-end reads numbered at least 2.5 million. TCRdb passed the 5' RACE reads through MiXCR, listing each CDR3 protein once. The sample shows roughly 680,000 distinct CDR3 sequences, around 45% of them seen only once. The J gene is TRBJ2-3, the V gene TRBV4-3, with TRBD2 identical over 8 bases. The sample consisted of blood. This clonotype was sampled from a woman aged 60-70 years in good health. This CDR3 reads CASSQGVAGSEDTQYF. Here the CDR3 DNA reads TGCGCCAGCAGCCAAGGTGTAGCGGGAAGTGAAGATACGCAGTATTTT.